This T cell receptor beta chain was captured in a study of cytomegalovirus exposure and HLA in healthy donors (dated by TCRdb to 2016 to 2017). Regarding the study in general: According to a later analysis, one platform produced both the 120 validation repertoires and the 720 or so repertoires of the first cohort. Along with the approximately 620-subject first cohort, a separate validation cohort of some 130 different subjects was used. To predict cytomegalovirus infection status, the study brought together high-throughput TCR immunosequencing, statistical association of individual TCRs with disease status, and machine learning. The study aimed to test whether signatures of past pathogen exposure could be identified by cataloging public T cell receptors. The full study reports these points: The classifier was reported to diagnose cytomegalovirus status with high specificity and sensitivity in both the original and validation cohorts. Most TCR sequences were seen in very few donors, while some public TCRs were found in many individuals. In the study, about 150 TCR beta chains were listed as associated with cytomegalovirus. A later analysis found that TCRs clustered in the first cohort also tended to co-occur in the 95 to 150 validation repertoires, with approximately 95% of cluster scores above 0. The authors suggested that the approach could potentially be generalized to other disease states and immunological phenotypes. All 120 or so repertoires were used to score co-occurrence in the validation cohort in a later analysis, because that analysis had no HLA typing for the cohort. A few of the identified cytomegalovirus-associated TCR beta chains were confirmed in vitro to be specific for cytomegalovirus antigens.

As to this clone: The antigen it binds to is not known. Base qualities are not at hand, and no much larger clone is one base apart.

To prepare the library, the immunoSEQ multiplex PCR assay was applied. Per the source publication's procedure: A statistical classification framework was built to diagnose cytomegalovirus status from the catalog of TCR beta chain sequences. TCRdb retrieved this table from immuneACCESS and kept in-frame rearrangements only. Not all clones are present; in checked studies, unresolved V genes account for under half, and no reason is known for the remainder. V and J calls and clone size are as listed in that table; D and trimming were resolved from the DNA. The sample yields 100,000 to 150,000 clones; roughly 89% were counted once. The ten largest clones capture 1% to 1.5% of the sample. The donors belonged to the validation cohort of over a hundred subjects, which was separate from the roughly 670-subject first cohort. The CDR3 spans 11 residues, from the cysteine through the phenylalanine. CDR3 DNA only is kept here, 33 bases in frame from base 1. The germline V gene encodes CDR1 LNHDA and CDR2 SQIVND (reference sequence). The germline ends are 8 bases apart after V is trimmed by 8 bases and J by 4 bases.

The source material was PBMCs. The chain couples TRBV19 to TRBJ1-2, with the D gene not clear enough to name. The clonotype originates from a woman under 30 in good health and CMV-seronegative. The CDR3 in this case is CASLHSYGYTF. The DNA is as follows: TGTGCCAGTTTACACAGCTATGGCTACACCTTC.